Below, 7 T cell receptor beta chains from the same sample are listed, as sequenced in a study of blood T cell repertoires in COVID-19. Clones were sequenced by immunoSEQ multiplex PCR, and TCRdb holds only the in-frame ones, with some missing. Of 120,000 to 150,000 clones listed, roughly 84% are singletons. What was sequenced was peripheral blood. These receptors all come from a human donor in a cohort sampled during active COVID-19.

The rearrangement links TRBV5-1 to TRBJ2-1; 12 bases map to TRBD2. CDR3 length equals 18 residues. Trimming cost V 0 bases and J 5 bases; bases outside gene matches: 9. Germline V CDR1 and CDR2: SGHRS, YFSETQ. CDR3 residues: CASSLGLAGARRNNEQFF. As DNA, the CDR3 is TGCGCCAGCAGCTTGGGACTAGCGGGAGCCCGTCGTAACAATGAGCAGTTCTTC.

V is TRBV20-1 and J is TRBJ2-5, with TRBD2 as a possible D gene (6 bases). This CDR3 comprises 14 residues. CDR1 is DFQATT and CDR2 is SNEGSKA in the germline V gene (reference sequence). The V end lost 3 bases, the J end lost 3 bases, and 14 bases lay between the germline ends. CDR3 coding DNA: TGCAGTGCTAGTCCGCTAGCGCGAGAAGAGACCCAGTACTTC. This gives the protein CSASPLAREETQYF.

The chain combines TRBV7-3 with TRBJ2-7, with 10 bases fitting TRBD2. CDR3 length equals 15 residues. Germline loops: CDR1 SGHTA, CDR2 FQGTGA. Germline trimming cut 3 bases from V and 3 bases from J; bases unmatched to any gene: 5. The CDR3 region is CASSFSGGPFYEQYF. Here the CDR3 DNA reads TGTGCCAGCAGCTTTAGCGGGGGGCCTTTCTACGAGCAGTACTTC. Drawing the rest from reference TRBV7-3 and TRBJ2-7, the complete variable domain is GAGVSQTPSNKVTEKGKYVELRCDPISGHTALYWYRQSLGQGPEFLIYFQGTGAADDSGLPNDRFFAVRPEGSVSTLKIQRTERGDSAVYLCASSFSGGPFYEQYFGPGTRLTVT.

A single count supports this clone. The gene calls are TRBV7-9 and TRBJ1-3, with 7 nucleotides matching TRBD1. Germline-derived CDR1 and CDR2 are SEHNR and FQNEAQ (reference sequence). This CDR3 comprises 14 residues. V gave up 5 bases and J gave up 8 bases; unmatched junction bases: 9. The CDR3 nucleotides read TGTGCCAGCAGCATATGGGACAGAGAGGACACCATATATTTT. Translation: CASSIWDREDTIYF.

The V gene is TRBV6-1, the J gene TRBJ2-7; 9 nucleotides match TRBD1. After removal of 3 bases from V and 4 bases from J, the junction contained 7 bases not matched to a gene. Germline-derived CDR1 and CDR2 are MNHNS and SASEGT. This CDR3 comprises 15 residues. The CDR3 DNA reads TGTGCCAGCAGTGAGGGACAGGGCAGGGTTTACGAGCAGTACGTC. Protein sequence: CASSEGQGRVYEQYV.

The chain's CDR3 is CAWSSVSNQPQHF. The DNA for the CDR3 is TGTGCCTGGAGTTCGGTTAGCAATCAGCCCCAGCATTTT. The chain couples TRBV30 to TRBJ1-5; D is unresolved. The CDR3 runs 13 residues. CDR1 is GTSNPN, CDR2 SVGIG, per germline (reference sequence). Trimming shortened V by 2 bases and J by 0 bases, and 5 bases separated the two germline ends.

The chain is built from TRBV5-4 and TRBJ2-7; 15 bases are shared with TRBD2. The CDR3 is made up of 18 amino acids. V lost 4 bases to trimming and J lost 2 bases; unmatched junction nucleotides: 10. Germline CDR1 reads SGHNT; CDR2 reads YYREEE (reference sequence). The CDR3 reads CASSAGLAGGLPTYEQYF. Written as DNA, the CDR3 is TGTGCCAGCAGCGCCGGACTAGCGGGGGGGCTCCCCACCTACGAGCAGTACTTC.